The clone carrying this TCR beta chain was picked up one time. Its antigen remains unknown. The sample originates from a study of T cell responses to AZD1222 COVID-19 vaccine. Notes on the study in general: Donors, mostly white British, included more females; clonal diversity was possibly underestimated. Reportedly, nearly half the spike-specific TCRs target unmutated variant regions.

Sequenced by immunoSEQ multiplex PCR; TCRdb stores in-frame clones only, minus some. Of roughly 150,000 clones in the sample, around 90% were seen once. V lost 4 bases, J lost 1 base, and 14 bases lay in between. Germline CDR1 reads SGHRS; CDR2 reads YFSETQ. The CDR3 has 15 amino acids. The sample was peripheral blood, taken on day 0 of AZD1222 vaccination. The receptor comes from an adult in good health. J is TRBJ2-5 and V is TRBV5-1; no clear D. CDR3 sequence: CASSTRNWGQETQYF. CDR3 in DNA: TGCGCCAGCAGCACCCGAAACTGGGGCCAAGAGACCCAGTACTTC.